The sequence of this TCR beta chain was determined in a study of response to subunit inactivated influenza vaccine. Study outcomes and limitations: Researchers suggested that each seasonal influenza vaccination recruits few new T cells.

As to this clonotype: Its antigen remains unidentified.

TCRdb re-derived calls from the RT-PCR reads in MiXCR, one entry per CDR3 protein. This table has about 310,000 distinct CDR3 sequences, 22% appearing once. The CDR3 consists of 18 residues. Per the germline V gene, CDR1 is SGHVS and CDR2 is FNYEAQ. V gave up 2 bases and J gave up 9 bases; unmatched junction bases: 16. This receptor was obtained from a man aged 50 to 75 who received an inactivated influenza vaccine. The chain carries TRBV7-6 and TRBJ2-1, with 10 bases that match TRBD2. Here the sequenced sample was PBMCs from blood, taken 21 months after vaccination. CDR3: CASSLLTPASGGRIEQFF. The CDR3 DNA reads TGTGCCAGCAGCTTACTCACCCCGGCTAGCGGGGGAAGGATTGAGCAGTTCTTC.